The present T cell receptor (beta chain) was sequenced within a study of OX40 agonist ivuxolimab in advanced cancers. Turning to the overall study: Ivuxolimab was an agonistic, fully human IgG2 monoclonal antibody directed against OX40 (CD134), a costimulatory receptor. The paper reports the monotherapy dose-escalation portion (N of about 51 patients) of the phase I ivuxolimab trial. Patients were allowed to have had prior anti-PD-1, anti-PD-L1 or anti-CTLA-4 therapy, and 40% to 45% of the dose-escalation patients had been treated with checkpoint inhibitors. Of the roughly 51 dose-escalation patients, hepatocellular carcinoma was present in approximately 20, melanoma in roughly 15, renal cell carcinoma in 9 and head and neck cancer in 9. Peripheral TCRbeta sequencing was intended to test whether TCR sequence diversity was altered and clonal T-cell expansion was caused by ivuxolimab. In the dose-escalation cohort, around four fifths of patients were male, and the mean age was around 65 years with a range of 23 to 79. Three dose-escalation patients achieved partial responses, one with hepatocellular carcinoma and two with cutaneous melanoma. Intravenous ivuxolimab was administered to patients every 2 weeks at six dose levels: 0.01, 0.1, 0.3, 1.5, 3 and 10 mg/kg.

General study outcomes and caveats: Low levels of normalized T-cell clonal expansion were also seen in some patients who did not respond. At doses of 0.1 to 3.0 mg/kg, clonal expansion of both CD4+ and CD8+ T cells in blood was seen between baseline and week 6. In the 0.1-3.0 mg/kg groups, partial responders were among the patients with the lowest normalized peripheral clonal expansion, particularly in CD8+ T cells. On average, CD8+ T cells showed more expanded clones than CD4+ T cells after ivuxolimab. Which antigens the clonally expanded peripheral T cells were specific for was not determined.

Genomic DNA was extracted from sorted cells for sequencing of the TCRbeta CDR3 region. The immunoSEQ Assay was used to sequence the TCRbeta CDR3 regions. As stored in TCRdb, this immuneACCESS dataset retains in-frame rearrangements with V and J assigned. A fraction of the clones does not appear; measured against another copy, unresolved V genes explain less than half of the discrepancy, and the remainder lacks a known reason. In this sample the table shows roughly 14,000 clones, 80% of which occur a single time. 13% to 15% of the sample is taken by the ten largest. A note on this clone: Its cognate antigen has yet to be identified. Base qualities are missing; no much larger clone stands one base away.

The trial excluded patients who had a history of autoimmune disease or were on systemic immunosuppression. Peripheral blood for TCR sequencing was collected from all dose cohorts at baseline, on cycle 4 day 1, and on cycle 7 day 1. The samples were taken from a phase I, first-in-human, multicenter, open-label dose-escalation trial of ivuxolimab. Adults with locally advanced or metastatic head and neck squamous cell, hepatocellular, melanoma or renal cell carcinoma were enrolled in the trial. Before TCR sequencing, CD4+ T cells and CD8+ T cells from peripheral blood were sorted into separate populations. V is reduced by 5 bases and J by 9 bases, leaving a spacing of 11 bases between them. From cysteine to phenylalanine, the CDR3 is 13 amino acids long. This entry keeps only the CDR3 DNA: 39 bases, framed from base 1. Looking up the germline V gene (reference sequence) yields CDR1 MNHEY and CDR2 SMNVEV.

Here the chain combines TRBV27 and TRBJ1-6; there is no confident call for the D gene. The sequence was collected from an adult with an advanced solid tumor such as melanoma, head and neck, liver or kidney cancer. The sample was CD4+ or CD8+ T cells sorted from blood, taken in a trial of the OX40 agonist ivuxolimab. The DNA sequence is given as TGTGCCAGCAGTCCCATAAAGGGTTCACCCCTCCACTTT. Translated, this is CASSPIKGSPLHF.